The text below deals with one T cell receptor beta chain. Its antigen is currently not known. Base qualities were left out, and no much larger clone turns up one base away. The data were taken from a study of T cell responses to AZD1222 COVID-19 vaccine (dated by TCRdb to 2020 to 2022). Turning to the overall study: AZD1222 recipients whose second dose came at about 4 weeks and those whose second dose came at about 12 weeks were combined into one group, since spike-specific TCR depth and breadth did not differ between the two schedules. Enrollment into the trials was organized by age into subgroups of 18-55, 56-69 and 70-plus years, and those subgroups contained around 150, 28 and 57 TCR-sequenced participants, respectively. A total of roughly 240 trial participants underwent TCR sequencing, of whom some 210 received two doses of AZD1222 and approximately 25 received two doses of the MenACWY control vaccine.

Sample time point, as interpreted from the label and publication: baseline before first vaccination. Vaccinee samples were obtained from the UK trials COV001 and COV002, which included a single-blind randomized controlled phase 2/3 trial of AZD1222 (ChAdOx1 nCoV-19) in healthy adults. For TCRbeta chain sequencing, PBMC samples from trial participants were taken at day 0 and at day 28 after the second dose. The CDR3 regions of human TCRbeta chains were analyzed by immunosequencing. In the original analysis: Repertoire TCRs were matched against a reference library of SARS-CoV-2-specific TCRs generated with the MIRA antigen-specificity platform. Breadth was defined as the fraction of unique TCRs that were SARS-CoV-2-associated. Depth was defined as the fraction of total T cells that were SARS-CoV-2-associated. Using the MIRA data, each spike-specific TCR was mapped to the spike region that the TCR reacts to and placed in a CD4 or CD8 class. Log10-transformed breadth and depth values were compared by one-way ANOVA with Sidak's multiple comparisons tests. TCRdb stores this immuneACCESS table with in-frame sequences only. Part of the clones is absent; in the studies checked, under half of the shortfall reflects unresolved V genes, and no reason is known for the rest. The V and J calls and clone size come from that table; D and trimming were worked out from the DNA. Within this sample are more than 110,000 clones, with roughly 90% of them counted one time only. The ten largest clones add up to around 3% of the sample.

The CDR3 goes from the cysteine to the phenylalanine over 13 residues. Only the CDR3 region is kept as DNA, spanning 39 bases read in frame from base 1. At the junction V is shortened by 5 bases and J by 8 bases, with 15 bases in between. From the germline V gene (reference sequence), CDR1 is MNHEY and CDR2 is SMNVEV. On the study overall, not on this receptor specifically: The vaccine-associated CD4 TCRs covered the entire spike protein, and the dominant responses fell in regions 160-218 and 743-854. Conclusions about previously exposed vaccinees are limited, since just a handful of AZD1222 recipients were seropositive for SARS-CoV-2 at baseline. Because no day 14 peak-response samples were available, the repertoires could be characterized only after the peak T cell response. Reportedly, almost half of the unique spike-specific TCRs recognized epitopes lying outside the regions that are mutated in the B.1.351 and B.1.1.7 variants. A significant rise in spike-specific TCR breadth and depth was observed after two AZD1222 doses relative to day 0 and relative to MenACWY recipients. The 56-69-year group was small, and its depth increase did not reach significance, likely because of low power. Participants were mostly white British and included more females than males, and it was suggested by the authors that clonal diversity may have been underestimated.

This clonotype was obtained from an adult in good health. The material was peripheral blood, obtained on day 0 of AZD1222 vaccination. The V gene is TRBV27 and the J gene is TRBJ1-1, with a weak D call of TRBD1 (6 bases match). The CDR3 in this case is CASSRRGVGEAFF. The sequenced DNA: TGTGCCAGCAGTCGCAGGGGAGTTGGGGAAGCTTTCTTT.